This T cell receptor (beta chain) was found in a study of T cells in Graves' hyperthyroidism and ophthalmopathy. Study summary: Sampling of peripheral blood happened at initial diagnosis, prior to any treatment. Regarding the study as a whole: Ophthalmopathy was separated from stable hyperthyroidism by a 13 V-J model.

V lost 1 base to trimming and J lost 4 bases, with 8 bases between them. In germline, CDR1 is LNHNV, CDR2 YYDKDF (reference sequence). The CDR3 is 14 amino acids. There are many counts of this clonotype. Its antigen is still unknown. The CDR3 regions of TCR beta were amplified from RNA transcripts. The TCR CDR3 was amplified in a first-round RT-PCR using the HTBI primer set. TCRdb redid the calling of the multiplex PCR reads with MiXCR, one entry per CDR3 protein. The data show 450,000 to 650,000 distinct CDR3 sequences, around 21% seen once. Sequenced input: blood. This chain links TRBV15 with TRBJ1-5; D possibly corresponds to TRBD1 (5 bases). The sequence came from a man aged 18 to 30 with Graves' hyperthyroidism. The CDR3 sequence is CATSRGPGNQPQHF. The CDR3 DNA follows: TGTGCCACCAGCAGAGGTCCAGGGAATCAGCCCCAGCATTTT.